This record covers a single T cell receptor (beta chain). Its antigen is unknown. CDR3 length: 13 residues. V gave up 4 bases and J gave up 0 bases; unmatched junction bases: 0. Germline CDR1 is SGHVS and CDR2 is FQNEAQ. The data were taken from a study of T cell responses to AZD1222 COVID-19 vaccine. Notes on the study in general: Donors, mostly white British, included more females; clonal diversity was possibly underestimated.

Profiled with immunoSEQ multiplex PCR; TCRdb holds only in-frame clones, not every one. The data hold some 100,000 clones, with about 90% observed a single time. The clonotype was recovered from an adult who received the AZD1222 COVID-19 vaccine. Source: peripheral blood, taken 28 days after the second AZD1222 dose. The V gene is TRBV7-8, the J gene TRBJ2-7, with 7 bases identical to TRBD2. The CDR3 nucleotides read TGTGCCAGCAGCTGGGGGGGCTCCTACGAGCAGTACTTC. Translating gives CASSWGGSYEQYF.